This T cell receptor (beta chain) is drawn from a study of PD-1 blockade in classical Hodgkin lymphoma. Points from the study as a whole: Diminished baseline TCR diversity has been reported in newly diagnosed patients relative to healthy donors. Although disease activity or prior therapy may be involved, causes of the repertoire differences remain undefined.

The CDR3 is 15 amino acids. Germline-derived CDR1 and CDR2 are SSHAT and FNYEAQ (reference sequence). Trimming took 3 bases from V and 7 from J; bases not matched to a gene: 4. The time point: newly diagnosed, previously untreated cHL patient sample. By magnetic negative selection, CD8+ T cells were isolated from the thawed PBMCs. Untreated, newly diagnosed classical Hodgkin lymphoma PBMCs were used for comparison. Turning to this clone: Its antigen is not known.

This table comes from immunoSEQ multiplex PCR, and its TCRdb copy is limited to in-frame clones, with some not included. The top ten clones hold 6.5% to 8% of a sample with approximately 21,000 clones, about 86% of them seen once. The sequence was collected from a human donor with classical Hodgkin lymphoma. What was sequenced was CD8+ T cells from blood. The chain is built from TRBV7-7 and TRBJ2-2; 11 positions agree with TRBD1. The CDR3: CASSLGTGGIGELFF. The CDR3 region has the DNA TGTGCCAGCAGCTTGGGGACAGGGGGAATCGGGGAGCTGTTTTTT.